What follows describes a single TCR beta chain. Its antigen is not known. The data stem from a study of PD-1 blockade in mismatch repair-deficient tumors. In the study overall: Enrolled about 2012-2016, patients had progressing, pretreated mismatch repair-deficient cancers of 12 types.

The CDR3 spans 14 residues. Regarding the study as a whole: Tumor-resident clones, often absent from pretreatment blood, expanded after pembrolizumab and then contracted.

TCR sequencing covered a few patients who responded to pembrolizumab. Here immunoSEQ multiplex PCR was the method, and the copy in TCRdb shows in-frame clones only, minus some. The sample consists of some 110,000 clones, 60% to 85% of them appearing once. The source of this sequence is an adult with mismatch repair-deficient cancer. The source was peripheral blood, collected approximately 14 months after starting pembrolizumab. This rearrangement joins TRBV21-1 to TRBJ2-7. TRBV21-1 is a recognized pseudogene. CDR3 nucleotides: TGTGCCAGCAGCAAATGGGGTGGGGGCTACGAGCAGTACTTC. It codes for CASSKWGGGYEQYF.